Below, 10 T cell receptor beta chains from the same sample are listed, as sequenced in a study of T cells in Graves' hyperthyroidism and ophthalmopathy. Using RNA transcripts as the source, TCR beta CDR3 regions were amplified. During a first-round RT-PCR of the TCR CDR3, the HTBI primer set was used. TCRdb recomputed calls from the multiplex PCR reads with MiXCR, one row per CDR3 protein. The sample shows under 750,000 distinct CDR3 sequences, roughly a sixth of them seen only once. Source material: blood. These receptors all come from a woman between 45 and 60 years old with Graves' hyperthyroidism that later progressed to Graves' ophthalmopathy.

This clonotype was recorded many times. CDR3 amino acids: CASSLAYGGSNQPQHF. The CDR3 nucleotides are TGTGCCAGCAGCTTAGCTTACGGGGGTAGCAATCAGCCCCAGCATTTT. The chain recombines TRBV7-6 with TRBJ1-5, with D tentatively TRBD1 (5 bases). This CDR3 spans 16 amino acids. The V and J ends lost 0 bases and 0 bases respectively, with 9 bases between them. CDR1 and CDR2 (germline): SGHVS, FNYEAQ.

About this clonotype itself: A read error may be the cause here, since a much bigger clone is one base away. The chain joins TRBV16 to TRBJ1-2, with unresolved D. CDR3 length equals 12 residues. V lost 2 bases and J lost 4, with 5 bases in between. Germline V gene lookup returns CDR1 KGHSY and CDR2 FQNENV. The chain's CDR3 is CASSQRTYGYTF. The CDR3 nucleotides read TGTGCCAGCAGCCAAAGGACCTATGGCTACACCTTC.

In this sample, this clonotype turned up many times. This chain uses TRBV20-1 with TRBJ2-3; 15 bases line up with TRBD2. The CDR3 totals 17 residues. V lost 3 bases and J lost 8; bases outside the gene matches: 12. Looked up from germline, CDR1 is DFQATT and CDR2 is SNEGSKA (reference sequence). The CDR3 coding sequence is TGCAGTGCTAGGGGGGGGACTAGCGGGGGGCTAAGGGGTACGCAGTATTTT. This translates into CSARGGTSGGLRGTQYF.

V and J are TRBV29-1 and TRBJ1-1, with D possibly TRBD1 on 5 matching bases. The germline gives CDR1 SQVTM, CDR2 ANQGSEA. The CDR3 is 14 amino acids. Trimming left V 7 bases short and J 3 bases short, with 18 bases between. CDR3 residues: CSGVEGTWDTEAFF. The DNA for the CDR3 is TGCAGCGGGGTAGAAGGGACCTGGGACACTGAAGCTTTCTTT.

The chain combines TRBV19 with TRBJ2-3; 11 bases are a match to TRBD2. Germline V gene data show CDR1 as LNHDA and CDR2 as SQIVND (reference sequence). J lost 6 bases, V lost 5 bases, and 7 bases had no gene match. This CDR3 region has 15 residues. The CDR3 reads CASSRIAGGQDTQYF. Written as DNA, the CDR3 is TGTGCCAGTAGTCGTATAGCGGGAGGGCAGGATACGCAGTATTTT.

The chain is built from TRBV6-1 and TRBJ2-3, with 7 bases fitting TRBD1. With V trimmed by 7 bases and J by 2 bases, 12 bases remained unmatched. The germline gives CDR1 MNHNS, CDR2 SASEGT. The CDR3 totals 16 residues. The CDR3 nucleotides read TGTGCCAGCAATGGCAGGGGGACGCATTCCACAGATACGCAGTATTTT. It codes for CASNGRGTHSTDTQYF.

The chain uses TRBV10-3 and TRBJ1-2; unclear D gene. This CDR3 has 13 amino acids. V was cut by 7 bases and J by 1 base, with 10 bases left in between. Germline assignment: CDR1 ENHRY and CDR2 SYGVKD. The CDR3 sequence: CAITPDLNYGYTF. CDR3 nucleotide sequence: TGTGCCATCACCCCAGACCTTAACTATGGCTACACCTTC.

This clonotype came up many times. J is TRBJ2-2 and V is TRBV7-2; a weak D match, TRBD1 (7 bases). Germline values: CDR1 SGHTA, CDR2 FQGNSA. The CDR3 has 15 amino acids. The V end lost 7 bases, the J end lost 1 base, and 13 bases lay between the germline ends. This CDR3 reads CASNQGGGNTGELFF. The DNA for the CDR3 is TGTGCCAGCAACCAGGGGGGTGGGAACACCGGGGAGCTGTTTTTT.

In its sample, this clonotype was seen many times. The chain links TRBV20-1 to TRBJ2-2; D is unclear. The V gene lost 0 bases and the J gene lost 4 bases, with 12 bases spanning the gap. This CDR3 has 15 amino acids. CDR1 is DFQATT and CDR2 is SNEGSKA in the germline V gene (reference sequence). The CDR3 sequence: CSARDPSSATGELFF. For the CDR3, the DNA is TGCAGTGCTAGAGATCCGTCGTCAGCCACCGGGGAGCTGTTTTTT.

To note about this clonotype: Germline and junction disagree at one end, which may indicate a read error. This chain's CDR3 is CANSGMTSGGEQFF. DNA for the CDR3: TGTGCCAACAGCGGGATGACTAGCGGGGGCGAGCAGTTCTTC. This chain connects TRBV9 to TRBJ2-1; the match to TRBD2 covers 12 bases. Germline CDR1 reads SGDLS; CDR2 reads YYNGEE. This CDR3 is 14 amino acids long.